A single sample gave rise to the 20 T cell receptor beta chains below, sequenced in a study of blood T cell repertoires in COVID-19. Here immunoSEQ multiplex PCR was the method, and the copy in TCRdb shows in-frame clones only, minus some. The sample includes around 300,000 clones, around 89% seen only once; the top ten take around 0.96%. Sequenced input: peripheral blood. The receptors were sampled from a middle-aged woman with COVID-19, enrolled during active disease.

J is TRBJ1-5 and V is TRBV9, with 7 positions matching TRBD1. Per germline, CDR1 SGDLS and CDR2 YYNGEE. The CDR3 is 14 amino acids. The ends lost 4 bases at V and 2 bases at J; junction bases unmatched: 3. CDR3 sequence (DNA): TGTGCCAGCAGCCTAACAGGGGGCAATCAGCCCCAGCATTTT. Its protein product is CASSLTGGNQPQHF.

The chain uses TRBV6-4 and TRBJ2-5; the D gene is possibly TRBD1 (6 bases). The CDR3 runs 13 residues. In germline, CDR1 is MRHNA, CDR2 SNTAGT. The ends were cut back, 4 bases at V and 5 bases at J, with 11 bases in the middle. In nucleotides, the CDR3 is TGTGCCAGCAGTGTCGGGCAGGGGGAGACCCAGTACTTC. Translating it yields CASSVGQGETQYF.

This clone was seen a few times. The chain has TRBV19 and TRBJ2-3; 9 bases fit TRBD2. Per the germline V gene, CDR1 is LNHDA and CDR2 is SQIVND (reference sequence). With 4 bases clipped from V and 2 bases from J, the junction kept 4 bases outside the gene matches. CDR3 length equals 15 residues. As DNA, the CDR3 is TGTGCCAGTAGTAGGCTAGCGGGGATCACAGATACGCAGTATTTT. As protein: CASSRLAGITDTQYF.

This chain uses TRBV18 with TRBJ2-1; TRBD2 matches at 11 bases. V lost 5 bases to trimming and J lost 4 bases; unmatched junction nucleotides: 4. Germline lookup yields CDR1 KGHSH and CDR2 LQKENI. The CDR3 is 15 amino acids. The DNA for the CDR3 is TGTGCCAGCTCATCGGGACTAGCGGCTTACAATGAGCAGTTCTTC. Residues: CASSSGLAAYNEQFF.

The chain joins TRBV7-9 to TRBJ1-3, with a possible D match to TRBD1 (6 bases). The germline CDR1 and CDR2 sequences are SEHNR and FQNEAQ (reference sequence). The CDR3 is 15 amino acids. V was trimmed by 3 bases and J by 2 bases, leaving 11 bases between them. CDR3 bases: TGTGCCAGCAGCTTGACCGGGACAACTGGAAACACCATATATTTT. Translation: CASSLTGTTGNTIYF.

V and J are TRBV5-5 and TRBJ1-5, with D hard to call. This CDR3 is 16 amino acids long. Germline CDR1 and CDR2: SGHKS and YYEKEE (reference sequence). V gave up 5 bases and J gave up 3 bases, with 18 bases separating them. CDR3 coding DNA: TGTGCCAGCAGTGTTCTTACGAGCGAGTCCAATCAGCCCCAGCATTTT. It codes for CASSVLTSESNQPQHF. Complete variable domain (other parts from reference TRBV5-5 and TRBJ1-5): DAGVTQSPTHLIKTRGQQVTLRCSPISGHKSVSWYQQVLGQGPQFIFQYYEKEERGRGNFPDRFSARQFPNYSSELNVNALLLGDSALYLCASSVLTSESNQPQHFGDGTRLSIL.

The chain links TRBV9 to TRBJ1-2; 7 nucleotides agree with TRBD1. CDR1 and CDR2 (germline): SGDLS, YYNGEE. The junction had 9 bases not matched to a gene; V was cut back by 5 bases and J by 5 bases. This CDR3 spans 14 amino acids. The CDR3 is CASRGQGVRYGYTF. CDR3 DNA: TGTGCCAGCAGAGGGCAGGGGGTTCGGTATGGCTACACCTTC.

This rearrangement joins TRBV4-2 to TRBJ2-7; 10 nucleotides match TRBD2. This CDR3 has 18 amino acids. Germline CDR1 and CDR2: LGHNA and YNFKEQ. V was clipped by 0 bases and J by 1 base; unmatched bases: 9. CDR3 in DNA: TGTGCCAGCAGCCAAGATGCGCTAGCGGGGGCCTCATCCTACGAGCAGTACTTC. It is translated as CASSQDALAGASSYEQYF.

This clone has a handful of counts. V gene TRBV27 combines with J gene TRBJ2-1; 7 nucleotides align to TRBD2. The CDR3 runs 14 residues. V shed 4 bases and J 9 bases; nucleotides not matched to a gene: 9. The germline V gene encodes CDR1 MNHEY and CDR2 SMNVEV (reference sequence). The CDR3 bases are TGTGCCAGCAGTTCGGGGGAGGGCATTGGTGAGCAGTTCTTC. Translating it yields CASSSGEGIGEQFF.

The chain couples TRBV27 to TRBJ1-1; D unresolved. This CDR3 has 16 residues. V lost 3 bases to trimming and J lost 1 base, with 15 bases between them. Germline CDR1 MNHEY, CDR2 SMNVEV (reference sequence). The CDR3 sequence is CASSFEGFSGNTEAFF. DNA for the CDR3: TGTGCCAGCAGTTTCGAGGGCTTCAGCGGGAACACTGAAGCTTTCTTT.

The V gene is TRBV10-1, the J gene TRBJ2-6; D not resolved. The germline gives CDR1 WNHNN, CDR2 SYGVQD (reference sequence). Trimming pared 10 bases from V and 4 bases from J, leaving 11 bases between. The CDR3 length is 13 residues. CDR3 sequence: CATTLPGANVLTF. CDR3 in DNA: TGCGCCACAACTCTTCCCGGGGCCAACGTCCTGACTTTC.

The chain carries TRBV7-3 and TRBJ2-1; the D gene is possibly TRBD1 (6 bases). The germline V and J ends were trimmed by 5 bases and 0 bases, with 17 bases remaining between them. Looked up from germline, CDR1 is SGHTA and CDR2 is FQGTGA. CDR3 length equals 17 residues. The CDR3 nucleotides are TGTGCCAGCAGCCCACCCGAGCAGGGGAGCTCCTACAATGAGCAGTTCTTC. Residues: CASSPPEQGSSYNEQFF.

This sequence joins TRBV7-2 and TRBJ2-2; TRBD2 aligns across 7 bases. J gave up 5 bases and V 5 bases, and 11 bases lay outside the gene matches. Germline V gene data show CDR1 as SGHTA and CDR2 as FQGNSA. The CDR3 loop spans 16 amino acids. The CDR3 loop is CASSPPGGGRTGELFF. The CDR3 nucleotides read TGTGCCAGCAGCCCGCCCGGGGGAGGGCGAACCGGGGAGCTGTTTTTT.

The J gene is TRBJ1-5, the V gene TRBV6-6, with 7 bases aligning to TRBD1. The CDR3 is 15 amino acids. Trimming took 2 bases from V and 2 from J; bases not matched to a gene: 3. Per the germline V gene, CDR1 is MNHNY and CDR2 is SVGAGI (reference sequence). The CDR3 loop is CASSYNQGGNQPQHF. DNA for the CDR3: TGTGCCAGCAGTTACAATCAGGGGGGCAATCAGCCCCAGCATTTT.

V usage is TRBV19 and J usage is TRBJ1-6; TRBD1 agrees at 8 bases. Germline V gene sequence: CDR1 LNHDA, CDR2 SQIVND (reference sequence). Losses at the gene ends were 5 bases for V and 10 bases for J; bases not matched to a gene: 13. The CDR3 sequence is 16 residues long. The CDR3 reads CASSLGSTGAGSPLHF. Here the CDR3 DNA reads TGTGCCAGTAGTTTGGGATCGACAGGGGCAGGATCACCCCTCCACTTT.

The chain links TRBV18 to TRBJ2-7; possible D gene TRBD2, 5 bases. The CDR3 covers 15 residues. V gave up 2 bases and J gave up 7 bases, with 18 bases separating them. The germline V gene has CDR1 KGHSH and CDR2 LQKENI. CDR3 in amino acids: CASSPEEGKLGEQYF. CDR3 nucleotides: TGTGCCAGCTCACCAGAAGAGGGTAAACTGGGGGAGCAGTACTTC.

This chain joins TRBV5-6 and TRBJ1-2, with 12 bases aligning to TRBD1. Germline V gives CDR1 SGHDT, CDR2 YYEEEE. The CDR3 sequence is 15 residues long. The ends lost 0 bases at V and 10 bases at J; junction bases unmatched: 7. CDR3 region: CASSLEYGTGGDYTF. CDR3 nucleotides: TGTGCCAGCAGCTTGGAATATGGGACAGGGGGCGACTACACCTTC. The full variable domain, its missing parts supplied by reference TRBV5-6 and TRBJ1-2, is DAGVTQSPTHLIKTRGQQVTLRCSPKSGHDTVSWYQQALGQGPQFIFQYYEEEERQRGNFPDRFSGHQFPNYSSELNVNALLLGDSALYLCASSLEYGTGGDYTFGSGTRLTVV.

This clone was counted a few times. In DNA, the CDR3 is TGTGCCAGCAACCCGGTTGGGGGGGTTTACTCCTACGAGCAGTACTTC. This sequence encodes CASNPVGGVYSYEQYF. The gene calls are TRBV7-2 and TRBJ2-7, with 7 bases aligning to TRBD2. With V trimmed by 7 bases and J by 0 bases, 12 bases remained unmatched. Germline CDR1 reads SGHTA; CDR2 reads FQGNSA. The CDR3 length is 16 residues.

The gene calls are TRBV6-4 and TRBJ2-3; 11 nucleotides line up with TRBD2. Trimming at V came to 5 bases and at J to 3 bases, leaving 10 bases not matched to a gene. In germline, CDR1 is MRHNA, CDR2 SNTAGT. The length of the CDR3 is 17 residues. CDR3 sequence: CASSLLAGGSGTDTQYF. Written as DNA, the CDR3 is TGTGCCAGCAGTCTTCTAGCGGGAGGCAGTGGGACAGATACGCAGTATTTT.

The J gene is TRBJ1-1, the V gene TRBV5-1; TRBD1 aligns across 10 bases. Germline V gene sequence: CDR1 SGHRS, CDR2 YFSETQ. V shed 5 bases and J 2 bases; nucleotides not matched to a gene: 9. This CDR3 region has 16 residues. CDR3: CASRSMDRGSNTEAFF. Written as DNA, the CDR3 is TGCGCCAGCAGATCTATGGACAGGGGGTCAAACACTGAAGCTTTCTTT.